A selection of T cell receptor beta chains follows, all from one sample in a study of T cell changes during pregnancy in multiple sclerosis. The protocol was immunoSEQ multiplex PCR, while the TCRdb copy is restricted to in-frame clones and leaves out a portion. The data hold tens of thousands of clones, with around 93% observed a single time. Material: CD8+ T cells from peripheral blood mononuclear cells, obtained after pregnancy. The receptors were sampled from a female donor with multiple sclerosis, enrolled in a pregnancy study. Both conserved end residues are part of each CDR3. D genes are given only for firm matches. Size tells how often a clone was seen (once, few, many) or the class of an expanded clone, and some rows leave it out.

TRBV27,-,13,-,TRBJ1-5,CASSLRWDQPQHF,TGTGCCAGCAGTTTGAGGTGGGATCAGCCCCAGCATTTT
TRBV7-9,-,14,-,TRBJ1-2,CASSQGRGVDGYTF,TGTGCCAGCAGCCAGGGCAGGGGAGTAGATGGCTACACCTTC
TRBV9,once,16,-,TRBJ2-3,CASSVEGGYGTDTQYF,TGTGCCAGCAGCGTAGAGGGGGGGTATGGCACAGATACGCAGTATTTT
TRBV6-1,-,15,-,TRBJ1-1,CASSESGGMNTEAFF,TGTGCCAGCAGTGAATCGGGGGGCATGAACACTGAAGCTTTCTTT
TRBV27,-,16,TRBD2,TRBJ2-1,CASTLAGGLTYNEQFF,TGTGCCAGCACCCTAGCGGGAGGTTTGACCTACAATGAGCAGTTCTTC
TRBV4-2,once,14,-,TRBJ1-1,CASSHRVSDTEAFF,TGTGCCAGCAGCCACAGGGTATCGGACACTGAAGCTTTCTTT
TRBV7-8,-,16,-,TRBJ2-3,CASSHLGGGGTDTQYF,TGTGCCAGCAGCCACCTAGGGGGGGGAGGCACAGATACGCAGTATTTT
TRBV7-9,few,15,TRBD2,TRBJ2-3,CASSSIAGSTDTQYF,TGTGCCAGCAGCTCAATAGCGGGGAGCACAGATACGCAGTATTTT
TRBV7-9,-,15,-,TRBJ2-7,CASSLALGQDNEQYF,TGTGCCAGCAGCTTAGCGTTGGGGCAGGATAACGAGCAGTACTTC
TRBV5-1,-,15,TRBD2,TRBJ2-5,CASSFSGGYQETQYF,TGCGCCAGCAGCTTTTCCGGGGGGTACCAAGAGACCCAGTACTTC
TRBV7-2,once,15,TRBD1,TRBJ2-1,CASSLDRGSGNEQFF,TGTGCCAGCAGCCTGGACAGGGGATCGGGCAATGAGCAGTTCTTC
TRBV4-2,-,16,TRBD1,TRBJ2-2,CASSLSDRWSTGELFF,TGTGCCAGCAGCCTTTCGGACAGGTGGAGCACCGGGGAGCTGTTTTTT
TRBV2,-,14,TRBD1,TRBJ2-2,CASSVGQGTGELFF,TGTGCCAGCAGTGTGGGACAGGGGACCGGGGAGCTGTTTTTT
TRBV30,-,15,-,TRBJ2-3,CASPFSREHPDTQYF,TGTGCCTCACCTTTCAGTCGGGAGCACCCAGATACGCAGTATTTT
TRBV13,-,18,-,TRBJ2-1,CASSPAGEAGAYYNEQFF,TGTGCCAGCAGCCCCGCGGGGGAGGCGGGGGCCTATTACAATGAGCAGTTCTTC
TRBV7-8,-,13,-,TRBJ1-1,CASSEGGRTEAFF,TGTGCCAGCAGCGAGGGGGGGAGGACTGAAGCTTTCTTT
TRBV29-1,-,14,TRBD1,TRBJ1-2,CSVVEPGQGYGYTF,TGCAGCGTGGTCGAGCCGGGACAGGGCTATGGCTACACCTTC
TRBV19,-,15,-,TRBJ2-1,CATQSWASSYNEQFF,TGTGCCACCCAAAGCTGGGCGAGCTCCTACAATGAGCAGTTCTTC
TRBV15,-,14,-,TRBJ2-5,CATSRDISGETQYF,TGTGCCACCAGCAGAGATATTTCGGGGGAGACCCAGTACTTC
TRBV4-1,-,20,TRBD2,TRBJ2-3,CASSPGGLAGEGIHGDTQYF,TGCGCCAGCAGCCCCGGGGGACTAGCGGGGGAGGGGATCCACGGGGATACGCAGTATTTT
TRBV28,-,14,-,TRBJ1-1,CASSLSQMNTEAFF,TGTGCCAGCAGTTTAAGCCAAATGAACACTGAAGCTTTCTTT
TRBV5-5,-,14,-,TRBJ2-7,CASSFPGSSYEQYF,TGTGCCAGCAGCTTTCCGGGGAGCTCCTACGAGCAGTACTTC
TRBV9,-,17,-,TRBJ2-3,CASSPRRVARRADTQYF,TGTGCCAGCAGCCCCCGGCGGGTGGCCCGGCGTGCGGATACGCAGTATTTT
TRBV5-1,-,13,-,TRBJ2-1,CASSLDRYNEQFF,TGCGCCAGCAGCCTTGACAGGTACAATGAGCAGTTCTTC
TRBV2,-,15,TRBD1,TRBJ1-2,CASRLPAGTGYGYTF,TGTGCCAGCAGACTCCCCGCCGGGACAGGCTATGGCTACACCTTC
TRBV6-5,once,14,-,TRBJ1-3,CASSQEGSGNTIYF,TGTGCCAGCAGTCAGGAGGGTTCCGGAAACACCATATATTTT
TRBV15,-,16,-,TRBJ1-4,CATSRDRREANEKLFF,TGTGCCACCAGCAGAGATCGGAGGGAAGCTAATGAAAAACTGTTTTTT
TRBV25-1,once,12,-,TRBJ2-7,CASSQGAGEQYF,TGTGCCAGCAGCCAAGGGGCCGGGGAGCAGTACTTC
TRBV7-3,-,18,-,TRBJ2-6,CASSASGSLVSGANVLTF,TGTGCCAGCAGCGCTTCGGGATCCCTCGTCTCTGGGGCCAACGTCCTGACTTTC
TRBV11-1,-,15,TRBD2,TRBJ2-1,CASSPIAGGYNEQFF,TGTGCCAGCAGCCCGATAGCGGGGGGCTACAATGAGCAGTTCTTC
TRBV4-2,once,14,TRBD2,TRBJ2-7,CASSPPGLSYEQYF,TGTGCCAGCAGCCCCCCGGGACTATCGTACGAGCAGTACTTC
TRBV10-3,-,15,-,TRBJ2-5,CAISGGGSRQETQYF,TGTGCCATCAGTGGAGGGGGTTCCAGGCAAGAGACCCAGTACTTC
TRBV27,-,15,TRBD2,TRBJ2-1,CASSIIAGAYNEQFF,TGTGCCAGCAGTATTATAGCGGGGGCCTACAATGAGCAGTTCTTC
TRBV6-4,-,16,TRBD1,TRBJ2-6,CASSPGTGAGANVLTF,TGTGCCAGCAGTCCCGGGACAGGGGCTGGGGCCAACGTCCTGACTTTC
TRBV7-9,-,12,-,TRBJ2-7,CASSPGSTEQYF,TGTGCCAGCAGCCCGGGGTCGACGGAGCAGTACTTC
TRBV13,-,15,TRBD2,TRBJ2-7,CASSLSGGSSYEQYF,TGTGCCAGCAGCTTAAGCGGGGGGTCTTCCTACGAGCAGTACTTC
TRBV5-8,-,20,TRBD2,TRBJ2-7,CASSLLPGQSTSGGPYEQYF,TGTGCCAGCAGCTTGTTACCGGGACAGAGTACTAGCGGGGGCCCCTACGAGCAGTACTTC
TRBV2,-,12,-,TRBJ1-5,CASSGRDQPQHF,TGTGCCAGCAGTGGGAGGGATCAGCCCCAGCATTTT
TRBV5-1,-,15,TRBD1,TRBJ2-7,CASSWGQGFSYEQYF,TGCGCCAGCAGCTGGGGACAGGGATTTTCCTACGAGCAGTACTTC
TRBV7-2,-,17,-,TRBJ2-1,CASSLDFRVGRGNEQFF,TGTGCCAGCAGCTTAGATTTCAGGGTCGGGCGGGGCAATGAGCAGTTCTTC
TRBV29-1,-,14,TRBD1,TRBJ2-2,CSVAQGANTGELFF,TGCAGCGTCGCACAGGGGGCGAACACCGGGGAGCTGTTTTTT
TRBV5-5,-,13,-,TRBJ1-2,CASSFEGVQVYTF,TGTGCCAGCAGCTTTGAGGGGGTCCAAGTGTACACCTTC
TRBV29-1,-,14,-,TRBJ1-1,CSVRGGQMNTEAFF,TGCAGCGTCCGGGGGGGGCAGATGAACACTGAAGCTTTCTTT
TRBV5-1,few,17,-,TRBJ1-6,CASSLLEAGSYNSPLHF,TGCGCCAGCAGCTTGCTAGAAGCCGGCTCCTATAATTCACCCCTCCACTTT
TRBV29-1,-,14,TRBD1,TRBJ1-1,CSVELQGAGTEAFF,TGCAGCGTTGAATTACAGGGGGCGGGCACTGAAGCTTTCTTT
TRBV6-1,few,15,TRBD2,TRBJ2-3,CASSEVSGGADTQYF,TGTGCCAGCAGTGAAGTTAGCGGGGGGGCAGATACGCAGTATTTT
TRBV7-9,-,15,TRBD1,TRBJ2-1,CASSLTGTVYNEQFF,TGTGCCAGCAGCTTAACAGGGACAGTTTACAATGAGCAGTTCTTC
TRBV7-6,-,15,-,TRBJ2-3,CASSLLESSTDTQYF,TGTGCCAGCAGCCTCTTAGAGTCTAGCACAGATACGCAGTATTTT
TRBV11-2,-,18,-,TRBJ1-2,CASSLRGPGTPLDYGYTF,TGTGCCAGCAGCCTTCGCGGCCCCGGGACACCGCTCGACTATGGCTACACCTTC
TRBV4-1,-,16,TRBD1,TRBJ1-5,CASSQEGQAEVWPQHF,TGCGCCAGCAGCCAGGAGGGACAGGCAGAAGTTTGGCCCCAGCATTTT
TRBV19,-,16,-,TRBJ2-3,CASSTSEASATDTQYF,TGTGCCAGTAGTACCTCAGAGGCTAGCGCCACAGATACGCAGTATTTT
TRBV27,once,19,TRBD2,TRBJ2-3,CASSRSNGAGGLGTDTQYF,TGTGCCAGCAGTCGGAGTAATGGAGCGGGAGGCCTCGGCACAGATACGCAGTATTTT
TRBV2,once,15,TRBD1,TRBJ1-2,CAVNLGTGNGGGYTF,TGTGCGGTCAATCTAGGGACAGGGAATGGAGGTGGCTACACCTTC
TRBV7-2,-,12,-,TRBJ1-1,CASRFMNTEAFF,TGTGCCAGCAGATTCATGAACACTGAAGCTTTCTTT
TRBV2,once,13,TRBD2,TRBJ2-7,CASSLAGFYEQYF,TGTGCCAGCAGTCTAGCGGGATTCTACGAGCAGTACTTC
TRBV28,-,14,TRBD1,TRBJ1-2,CASSSTGGLRGYTF,TGTGCCAGCAGTTCTACAGGGGGCCTTAGGGGCTACACCTTC
TRBV7-9,-,17,TRBD2,TRBJ2-1,CASSSSGKRESINEQFF,TGTGCCAGCAGCTCCTCCGGAAAGCGGGAGTCAATCAATGAGCAGTTCTTC
TRBV30,-,12,TRBD1,TRBJ1-2,CAWSGDRDGYTF,TGTGCCTGGAGTGGGGACAGGGATGGCTACACCTTC
TRBV4-1,-,17,TRBD2,TRBJ2-1,CASSQLAGGGAENEQFF,TGCGCCAGCAGCCAATTGGCAGGCGGGGGGGCCGAGAATGAGCAGTTCTTC